A single sample gave rise to the 5 T cell receptor beta chains below, sequenced in a study of cytomegalovirus exposure and HLA in healthy donors. The PCR made use of 60 Vbeta and 13 Jbeta primers. Using immunoSEQ multiplex PCR, the repertoire was profiled, and TCRdb retains in-frame clones only, with some absent. Here the sample spans some 140,000 clones, roughly 77% being singletons. Input material: PBMCs. The receptors shown here come from a female donor in good health and CMV-seronegative.

CDR3 DNA sequence: TGTGCCAGCAGCGCCGGGACTAGCGCCAACAATGAGCAGTTCTTC. It encodes CASSAGTSANNEQFF. The chain joins TRBV9 to TRBJ2-1; 10 nucleotides align to TRBD2. Germline lookup yields CDR1 SGDLS and CDR2 YYNGEE. CDR3 length equals 15 residues. V was pared by 3 bases and J by 5 bases, with 5 bases of the junction left unmatched.

Only one count was recorded for this clone. The chain couples TRBV5-6 to TRBJ2-5; 10 positions match TRBD2. Germline V gives CDR1 SGHDT, CDR2 YYEEEE. The junction had 5 bases not matched to a gene; V was cut back by 3 bases and J by 0 bases. The CDR3 spans 16 residues. The DNA for the CDR3 is TGTGCCAGCAGCTCCTGGACTAGCGGAGACCAAGAGACCCAGTACTTC. Encoded protein: CASSSWTSGDQETQYF.

The chain joins TRBV18 to TRBJ2-7; TRBD2 agrees at 8 bases. CDR1 is KGHSH and CDR2 is LQKENI in the germline V gene. V was clipped by 2 bases and J by 0 bases; unmatched bases: 15. This CDR3 spans 19 amino acids. CDR3 sequence (DNA): TGTGCCAGCTCACCATACCCGACTAGACTAGCGCCAAGCTCCTACGAGCAGTACTTC. This encodes CASSPYPTRLAPSSYEQYF. The full variable domain, its missing parts supplied by reference TRBV18 and TRBJ2-7, is NAGVMQNPRHLVRRRGQEARLRCSPMKGHSHVYWYRQLPEEGLKFMVYLQKENIIDESGMPKERFSAEFPKEGPSILRIQQVVRGDSAAYFCASSPYPTRLAPSSYEQYFGPGTRLTVT.

As regards this clone: This CDR3 is also generated by other DNA sequences in the sample. V usage is TRBV27 and J usage is TRBJ1-1; TRBD1 matches 8 bases. Germline V gene sequence: CDR1 MNHEY, CDR2 SMNVEV (reference sequence). V lost 5 bases, J lost 1 base, and 3 bases stayed unmatched. The CDR3 covers 14 residues. CDR3 region: CASSPGQGNTEAFF. The CDR3 region has the DNA TGTGCCAGCAGTCCCGGACAGGGGAACACTGAAGCTTTCTTT.

The chain combines TRBV28 with TRBJ1-1; D is uncertain. Germline CDR1 MDHEN, CDR2 SYDVKM. Trimming removed 5 bases from V and 3 bases from J, with 13 bases in between. The CDR3 is 14 residues long. CDR3 sequence: CASSPPSSDTEAFF. CDR3 coding DNA: TGTGCCAGCAGTCCCCCATCATCGGACACTGAAGCTTTCTTT.